Listed below are T cell receptor beta chains from one sample, sequenced in a study of shared clonotypes between healthy human individuals. Repertoires were generated with immunoSEQ multiplex PCR, while TCRdb's copy carries only in-frame clones and drops some. The table shows hundreds of thousands of clones, with less than 96% occurring only once. Sequenced sample: naive CD4+ T cells sorted from blood. The receptors originated from a woman under 40 in good health. CDR3s include the opening cysteine and the closing phenylalanine or tryptophan. D genes are given only for firm matches. Size is stated for part of the rows, as once, few or many counts, or as a class when the clone is expanded.

J	D	V	size	CDR3	DNA
TRBJ2-7	.	TRBV5-1	once	CASSLEGPGDEQYF	TGCGCCAGCAGCTTGGAAGGGCCAGGAGACGAGCAGTACTTC
TRBJ1-6	.	TRBV27	.	CASSLSGRVYSPLHF	TGTGCCAGCAGTTTATCCGGCAGGGTTTATTCACCCCTCCACTTT
TRBJ1-1	TRBD1	TRBV5-1	.	CASSPFQGADTEAFF	TGCGCCAGCAGCCCATTCCAGGGGGCAGATACTGAAGCTTTCTTT
TRBJ2-7	TRBD1	TRBV9	.	CASSVGTANYEQYF	TGTGCCAGCAGCGTTGGGACAGCGAACTACGAGCAGTACTTC
TRBJ1-2	.	TRBV2	.	CASTPNFRGHSGYTF	TGTGCCAGCACCCCAAATTTCAGGGGACACTCTGGCTACACCTTC
TRBJ2-1	TRBD2	TRBV4-1	.	CASSLLAGVYNEQFF	TGCGCCAGCAGCCTACTAGCGGGAGTTTACAATGAGCAGTTCTTC
TRBJ1-2	TRBD1	TRBV28	.	CASRTGSYGYTF	TGTGCCAGCAGGACAGGGAGCTATGGCTACACCTTC
TRBJ1-1	TRBD1	TRBV29-1	.	CSVINRGTTEAFF	TGCAGCGTAATAAACAGGGGTACCACTGAAGCTTTCTTT
TRBJ2-1	TRBD2	TRBV2	.	CASKILAGLYNEQFF	TGTGCCAGCAAGATTCTAGCGGGGCTCTACAATGAGCAGTTCTTC
TRBJ2-5	TRBD1	TRBV27	.	CASSLSRGGRETQYF	TGTGCCAGCAGTTTAAGTCGAGGGGGCAGGGAGACCCAGTACTTC
TRBJ2-7	.	TRBV18	.	CASSPGSSYEQYF	TGTGCCAGCTCACCGGGGTCTTCCTACGAGCAGTACTTC
TRBJ1-2	TRBD1	TRBV11-3	.	CASSSPRDRADYGYTF	TGTGCCAGCAGCTCCCCCCGGGACAGGGCTGACTATGGCTACACCTTC
TRBJ1-4	.	TRBV28	.	CASSQHATNEKLFF	TGTGCCAGCAGCCAGCACGCAACTAATGAAAAACTGTTTTTT
TRBJ2-1	.	TRBV29-1	.	CSVSYNEQFF	TGCAGCGTCTCCTACAATGAGCAGTTCTTC
TRBJ2-5	TRBD1	TRBV28	once	CASSDGQGWTEQYF	TGTGCCAGCAGTGACGGACAGGGGTGGACGGAGCAGTACTTC
TRBJ2-3	.	TRBV27	.	CASSRAPDPRAPPTDTQYF	TGTGCCAGCAGCCGCGCCCCCGACCCCCGTGCACCCCCCACAGATACGCAGTATTTT
TRBJ2-7	TRBD2	TRBV5-1	.	CASSVRGLAGASYEQYF	TGCGCCAGCAGCGTGAGGGGCCTAGCGGGAGCCTCCTACGAGCAGTACTTC
TRBJ1-1	.	TRBV11-2	.	CASSLERGPGEAFF	TGTGCCAGCAGCTTGGAACGGGGGCCCGGAGAAGCTTTCTTT
TRBJ2-1	.	TRBV4-1	.	CASSQPGGALPYEQFF	TGCGCCAGCAGCCAACCCGGAGGGGCCCTCCCATATGAGCAGTTCTTC
TRBJ1-3	.	TRBV28	.	CASSSPPYSGNTIYF	TGTGCCAGCAGTTCTCCGCCATACTCTGGAAACACCATATATTTT
TRBJ2-7	TRBD2	TRBV27	.	CASSFFLADEQYF	TGTGCCAGCAGTTTCTTTCTAGCGGACGAGCAGTACTTC
TRBJ1-5	.	TRBV21-1	.	CASSNRGSNQPQHF	TGTGCCAGCAGTAACAGGGGAAGCAATCAGCCCCAGCATTTT
TRBJ2-1	.	TRBV10-1	.	CAGCSSLGNEQFF	TGCGCCGGTTGCAGCTCCCTAGGAAATGAGCAGTTCTTC
TRBJ2-1	.	TRBV19	.	CASSSRASVNNEQFF	TGTGCCAGTAGTTCCCGCGCTAGCGTAAACAATGAGCAGTTCTTC
TRBJ2-1	TRBD2	TRBV4-2	.	CASSQDGSSGRINEQFF	TGTGCCAGCAGCCAAGATGGGTCGAGCGGGAGAATCAATGAGCAGTTCTTC
TRBJ2-3	.	TRBV6-6	.	CASSYRGTDTQYF	TGTGCCAGCAGTTACCGGGGTACAGATACGCAGTATTTT
TRBJ2-1	.	TRBV29-1	.	CSAEGTSKAYNEQFF	TGCAGCGCCGAAGGGACTTCTAAAGCCTACAATGAGCAGTTCTTC